Listed below are T cell receptor beta chains from one sample, sequenced in a study of Ad26.COV2.S vaccination and SARS-CoV-2 variants. Clones were sequenced by immunoSEQ multiplex PCR, and TCRdb holds only the in-frame ones, with some missing. This sample has some 460,000 clones; around 89% occur once, and the top ten carry about 1.7%. The specimen was peripheral blood, collected in a trial of Ad26.COV2.S vaccine versus placebo. These receptors were taken from a person between 18 and 60 years old who received the Ad26.COV2.S COVID-19 vaccine or a placebo. Each CDR3 is given with its conserved first and last residue. A D gene is named only where the DNA matches it firmly. A clone size is listed for some rows: how often the clone was seen (once, few, many), or a class if it is expanded.

>.|TRBD2|TRBV29-1|TRBJ2-2
CSVGAISGTGTGELFF
TGCAGCGTGGGAGCCATTAGCGGGACGGGAACCGGGGAGCTGTTTTTT
>few|.|TRBV30|TRBJ1-6
CAWSDLGSPLHF
TGTGCCTGGAGTGATTTGGGATCACCCCTCCACTTT
>.|.|TRBV3-1/TRBV3-2|TRBJ2-2
CASSSSNIYTGELFF
TGTGCCAGCAGCTCAAGTAATATTTACACCGGGGAGCTGTTTTTT
>.|.|TRBV7-8|TRBJ2-5
CASSFARRDQETQYF
TGTGCCAGCAGCTTCGCTAGACGGGACCAAGAGACCCAGTACTTC
>.|.|TRBV11-3|TRBJ2-6
CASSPGRAGANVLTF
TGTGCCAGCAGCCCGGGACGGGCTGGGGCCAACGTCCTGACTTTC
>.|.|TRBV15|TRBJ1-1
CATSRGAGNTEAFF
TGTGCCACCAGCAGGGGGGCGGGTAACACTGAAGCTTTCTTT
>.|TRBD1|TRBV19|TRBJ2-2
CASSIVSGGITGELFF
TGTGCCAGTAGTATAGTTTCAGGGGGAATAACCGGGGAGCTGTTTTTT
>few|.|TRBV4-3|TRBJ1-2
CASSPHENRQNYGYTF
TGCGCCAGCAGCCCACATGAGAACAGACAGAACTATGGCTACACCTTC
>.|TRBD1|TRBV7-3|TRBJ2-6
CASSPQPVGTVRFSGANVLTF
TGTGCCAGCAGTCCCCAGCCTGTCGGGACAGTCAGATTCTCTGGGGCCAACGTCCTGACTTTC
>.|.|TRBV6-5|TRBJ2-1
CASSYSPSGGEFF
TGTGCCAGCAGTTACTCACCCTCGGGCGGCGAGTTCTTC
>.|TRBD1|TRBV27|TRBJ1-1
CATWDRRTNTEAFF
TGTGCCACCTGGGACAGGCGCACGAACACTGAAGCTTTCTTT
>.|TRBD2|TRBV13|TRBJ2-1
CASSLGDSGGDYNEQFF
TGTGCCAGCAGCTTGGGGGATAGCGGGGGTGACTACAATGAGCAGTTCTTC
>.|.|TRBV7-2|TRBJ1-2
CASSLRVTTSYGYTF
TGTGCCAGCAGCCTACGGGTTACAACGAGTTATGGCTACACCTTC
>.|.|TRBV5-1|TRBJ1-1
CASSFPNTEAFF
TGCGCCAGCAGCTTTCCCAACACTGAAGCTTTCTTT
>.|TRBD1|TRBV9|TRBJ2-1
CASSPTTGSSYNEQFF
TGTGCCAGCAGCCCAACGACAGGGAGCTCCTACAATGAGCAGTTCTTC
>.|TRBD2|TRBV18|TRBJ2-7
CASSGGAYEQYF
TGTGCCAGCTCAGGGGGGGCCTACGAGCAGTACTTC
>.|.|TRBV29-1|TRBJ1-1
CSGANTEAFF
TGCAGCGGGGCAAACACTGAAGCTTTCTTT
>.|.|TRBV7-2|TRBJ2-1
CASSLEGEQFF
TGTGCCAGCAGCTTAGAGGGTGAGCAGTTCTTC
>.|.|TRBV3-1/TRBV3-2|TRBJ1-1
CASSQGLNTEAFF
TGTGCCAGCAGCCAGGGCCTGAACACTGAAGCTTTCTTT
>.|.|TRBV6-5|TRBJ2-7
CASAIPSPHEQYF
TGTGCCAGCGCCATACCCTCACCCCACGAGCAGTACTTC
>.|.|TRBV5-6|TRBJ2-7
CASRPRVSPSYEQYF
TGTGCCAGCAGACCCAGGGTTTCCCCCTCCTACGAGCAGTACTTC
>once|TRBD1|TRBV2|TRBJ2-7
CASSGQGSSYEQYF
TGTGCCAGCAGTGGACAGGGCTCCTCCTACGAGCAGTACTTC
>.|.|TRBV23-1|TRBJ2-7
CASTPFNGAGFRYEQYF
TGCGCCAGCACCCCCTTCAACGGGGCAGGCTTTAGGTACGAGCAGTACTTC
>.|TRBD1|TRBV18|TRBJ2-7
CASSPGWTGTYEQYF
TGTGCCAGCTCACCAGGTTGGACAGGCACCTACGAGCAGTACTTC
>.|.|TRBV4-1|TRBJ2-1
CASSQVAGSYNEQFF
TGCGCCAGCAGCCAAGTGGCGGGAAGCTACAATGAGCAGTTCTTC
>.|TRBD1|TRBV30|TRBJ2-2
CAWSNRGSSGELFF
TGTGCCTGGAGTAACAGGGGATCGTCCGGGGAGCTGTTTTTT
>once|.|TRBV5-1|TRBJ1-4
CASSLGAAEKLFF
TGCGCCAGCAGCTTGGGTGCCGCGGAAAAACTGTTTTTT
>.|.|TRBV30|TRBJ1-5
CAWSDSNQPQHF
TGTGCCTGGAGCGATAGCAATCAGCCCCAGCATTTT
>.|TRBD1|TRBV7-9|TRBJ2-7
CASSYGGQTKEYEQYF
TGTGCCAGCAGCTATGGGGGACAGACGAAAGAGTACGAGCAGTACTTC
>.|.|TRBV19|TRBJ1-2
CASSKQGRDGYTF
TGTGCCAGTAGTAAGCAGGGGAGGGATGGCTACACCTTC
>.|.|TRBV28|TRBJ1-5
CASSLSVGIGNSNQPQHF
TGTGCCAGCAGTTTATCGGTGGGAATAGGGAATAGCAATCAGCCCCAGCATTTT
>.|.|TRBV6-2/TRBV6-3|TRBJ2-5
CASSLGETQYF
TGTGCCAGCAGTTTAGGGGAGACCCAGTACTTC
>.|.|TRBV7-2|TRBJ2-2
CASSFQGTGELFF
TGTGCCAGCAGCTTCCAGGGGACCGGGGAGCTGTTTTTT